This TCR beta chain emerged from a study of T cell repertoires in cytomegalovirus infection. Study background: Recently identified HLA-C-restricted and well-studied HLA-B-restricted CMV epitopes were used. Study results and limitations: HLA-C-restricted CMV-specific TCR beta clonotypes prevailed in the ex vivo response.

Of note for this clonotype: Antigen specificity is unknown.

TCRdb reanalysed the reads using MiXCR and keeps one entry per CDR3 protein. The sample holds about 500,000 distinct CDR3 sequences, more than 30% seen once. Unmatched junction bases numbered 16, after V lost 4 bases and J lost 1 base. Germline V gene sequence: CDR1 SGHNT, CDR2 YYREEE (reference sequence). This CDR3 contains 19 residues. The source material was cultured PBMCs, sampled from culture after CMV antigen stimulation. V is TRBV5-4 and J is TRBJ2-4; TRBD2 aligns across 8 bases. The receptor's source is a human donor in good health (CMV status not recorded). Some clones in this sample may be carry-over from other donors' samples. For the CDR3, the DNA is TGTGCCAGCAGCCCGACCGGGACTAGTAGTTCGTGGGCCAAAAACATTCAGTACTTC. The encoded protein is CASSPTGTSSSWAKNIQYF.